The next 24 T cell receptor beta chains were all read from a single sample in a study of blood T cell repertoires in COVID-19. Libraries were prepared by immunoSEQ multiplex PCR; TCRdb keeps only in-frame clonotypes and omits some of them. The sample shows some 290,000 clones, under 95% of them seen only once. Sequencing used PBMCs or T cells enriched from blood (not recorded which). These receptor sequences come from a woman between 40 and 50 years old with acute COVID-19.

The CDR3 nucleotides are TGTGCCTGGAGTAAGACAGGGAGCTACGAGCAGTACTTC. It yields the protein CAWSKTGSYEQYF. The chain recombines TRBV30 with TRBJ2-7, with 7 positions matching TRBD1. Germline assignment: CDR1 GTSNPN and CDR2 SVGIG (reference sequence). With V trimmed by 2 bases and J by 3 bases, 4 bases remained unmatched. This CDR3 has 13 amino acids.

The chain combines TRBV6-1 with TRBJ1-1, with D unresolved. Germline CDR1 MNHNS, CDR2 SASEGT. V was trimmed by 2 bases and J by 1 base, leaving 5 bases between them. This CDR3 contains 13 residues. CDR3 DNA: TGTGCCAGCAGTGAATCTTGGAACACTGAAGCTTTCTTT. Amino acids: CASSESWNTEAFF.

This clone was picked up a small number of times. V and J are TRBV6-2 or TRBV6-3 and TRBJ1-1; no clear D gene. The CDR3 is made up of 13 amino acids. Trimming stripped 3 bases from V and 1 base from J, with 6 bases between. Looked up from germline, CDR1 is MNHEY and CDR2 is SVGEGT. The CDR3 protein is CASSYAENTEAFF. As DNA, the CDR3 is TGTGCCAGCAGTTATGCGGAGAACACTGAAGCTTTCTTT.

The rearrangement uses TRBV27 and TRBJ2-1, with 12 bases lining up with TRBD1. Germline lookup yields CDR1 MNHEY and CDR2 SMNVEV (reference sequence). The CDR3 is 15 residues long. V was pared by 4 bases and J by 9 bases, with 7 bases of the junction left unmatched. The CDR3 sequence: CASSSPGTGGGEQFF. The CDR3 nucleotides read TGTGCCAGCAGTTCTCCCGGGACAGGGGGCGGTGAGCAGTTCTTC.

The chain is built from TRBV28 and TRBJ1-5; no clear D. This CDR3 has 13 residues. Germline V gives CDR1 MDHEN, CDR2 SYDVKM. V was pared by 6 bases and J by 1 base, with 7 bases between. The CDR3 DNA follows: TGTGCCAGCAGGGAACAGAGCAATCAGCCCCAGCATTTT. Amino acids: CASREQSNQPQHF.

CDR3 amino acids: CASSIISALLAGYTF. The CDR3 DNA is TGTGCCAGTAGTATCATCAGCGCCCTCCTTGCAGGCTACACCTTC. This chain uses TRBV19 with TRBJ1-2; D unclear. Germline V gene lookup returns CDR1 LNHDA and CDR2 SQIVND (reference sequence). The CDR3 consists of 15 residues. The V gene lost 3 bases and the J gene lost 8 bases, with 19 bases spanning the gap.

V usage is TRBV18 and J usage is TRBJ1-6; 10 nucleotides align to TRBD1. Germline CDR1 and CDR2: KGHSH and LQKENI. Trimming at V came to 1 base and at J to 7 bases, leaving 13 bases not matched to a gene. The CDR3 is made up of 19 amino acids. The CDR3 DNA reads TGTGCCAGCTCACCACGCTCGAGACAGGGGGCTCAGGGGAATTCACCCCTCCACTTT. It yields the protein CASSPRSRQGAQGNSPLHF.

The V gene is TRBV2, the J gene TRBJ2-1; D might be TRBD2 (6 bases). This CDR3 spans 14 amino acids. CDR1 SNHLY and CDR2 FYNNEI come from the germline V gene. Trimming stripped 4 bases from V and 4 bases from J, with 11 bases between. CDR3 loop: CASSVVAGYNEQFF. The CDR3 DNA is TGTGCCAGCAGTGTAGTGGCGGGGTACAATGAGCAGTTCTTC.

Only one count was recorded for this clone. The chain employs TRBV28 and TRBJ2-3; possibly TRBD2 for D (5 bases). Germline CDR1 reads MDHEN; CDR2 reads SYDVKM. Trimming left V 8 bases short and J 5 bases short, with 20 bases between. This CDR3 comprises 15 residues. The CDR3 sequence: CASFARGSSQDTQYF. The CDR3 nucleotides read TGTGCCAGCTTCGCCCGAGGGTCTTCACAAGATACGCAGTATTTT.

V gene TRBV7-2 combines with J gene TRBJ2-1; 9 bases are shared with TRBD2. Trimming at V came to 5 bases and at J to 6 bases, leaving 14 bases not matched to a gene. Per germline, CDR1 SGHTA and CDR2 FQGNSA. This CDR3 has 17 amino acids. Written as DNA, the CDR3 is TGTGCCAGCAGCCTCCGCGGGGGGGGGACTAACCTCAATGAGCAGTTCTTC. Protein: CASSLRGGGTNLNEQFF.

This clone was seen a single time. The gene calls are TRBV7-3 and TRBJ2-7; 7 positions match TRBD2. This CDR3 comprises 13 residues. Germline loops: CDR1 SGHTA, CDR2 FQGTGA. Germline trimming cut 3 bases from V and 4 bases from J; bases unmatched to any gene: 3. CDR3 in DNA: TGTGCCAGCAGCTTGACGGGGGGATACGAGCAGTACTTC. Its protein product is CASSLTGGYEQYF.

The chain has TRBV5-4 and TRBJ1-5; D not certain. V gave up 0 bases and J gave up 2 bases, with 9 bases separating them. Germline assignment: CDR1 SGHNT and CDR2 YYREEE (reference sequence). The CDR3 length is 15 residues. This CDR3 reads CASSLGGDGNQPQHF. In DNA, the CDR3 is TGTGCCAGCAGCTTGGGAGGAGACGGCAATCAGCCCCAGCATTTT.

The chain is built from TRBV5-6 and TRBJ2-1; no firm D call. Per the germline V gene, CDR1 is SGHDT and CDR2 is YYEEEE. The CDR3 loop spans 12 amino acids. Trimming took off 3 bases at V and 4 bases at J, with 5 bases between the two ends. The CDR3 is CASSSTYNEQFF. CDR3 nucleotide sequence: TGTGCCAGCAGCTCGACTTACAATGAGCAGTTCTTC.

J is TRBJ1-4 and V is TRBV4-2, with a possible D match to TRBD1 (6 bases). The V end was cut by 5 bases, the J end by 8 bases, with 15 bases between. There are 14 residues in the CDR3. Looked up from germline, CDR1 is LGHNA and CDR2 is YNFKEQ. In DNA form, the CDR3 reads TGTGCCAGCAGCACGACAGGATTTGGCGAAAAACTGTTTTTT. Translating it yields CASSTTGFGEKLFF.

This clone was seen only once. The chain couples TRBV7-9 to TRBJ2-7; TRBD2 matches at 11 bases. The trim removed 6 bases at V and 6 bases at J, leaving 7 bases unmatched. CDR1 is SEHNR, CDR2 FQNEAQ, per germline (reference sequence). The CDR3 is 14 amino acids. CDR3 sequence reads: CASSSTSGGFEQYF. CDR3 nucleotide sequence: TGTGCCAGCAGTTCTACTAGCGGGGGCTTCGAGCAGTACTTC.

The rearrangement uses TRBV2 and TRBJ2-1, with a tentative D call TRBD2 (5 bases). Germline V gene data show CDR1 as SNHLY and CDR2 as FYNNEI. Trimming took off 8 bases at V and 12 bases at J, with 17 bases between the two ends. This CDR3 has 12 amino acids. CDR3 nucleotides: TGTGCCAGCCGAATGGGCCTAGGGAGGCAGTTCTTC. Translated: CASRMGLGRQFF. Full variable domain (missing parts from reference TRBV2 and TRBJ2-1): EPEVTQTPSHQVTQMGQEVILRCVPISNHLYFYWYRQILGQKVEFLVSFYNNEISEKSEIFDDQFSVERPDGSNFTLKIRSTKLEDSAMYFCASRMGLGRQFFGPGTRLTVL.

The gene calls are TRBV4-2 and TRBJ2-1; TRBD2 agrees at 10 bases. This CDR3 region has 19 residues. Germline CDR1 LGHNA, CDR2 YNFKEQ. With V trimmed by 0 bases and J by 2 bases, 10 bases remained unmatched. CDR3 nucleotide sequence: TGTGCCAGCAGCCAAGATCGCCTAGCGGGAGCTACAGCCTACAATGAGCAGTTCTTC. Its translation: CASSQDRLAGATAYNEQFF.

This chain links TRBV2 with TRBJ1-5; TRBD1 might be the D (6 bases). The V and J ends lost 8 bases and 3 bases respectively, with 14 bases between them. This CDR3 is built from 14 residues. Germline V lookup: CDR1 SNHLY, CDR2 FYNNEI. CDR3 residues: CASQGTSSNQPQHF. The CDR3 region has the DNA TGTGCCAGCCAGGGGACAAGCTCCAATCAGCCCCAGCATTTT.

The rearrangement joins TRBV6-5 to TRBJ1-2, with 8 bases lining up with TRBD1. The V gene's germline CDR1 is MNHEY and CDR2 SVGAGI. The length of the CDR3 is 14 residues. Losses at the gene ends were 5 bases for V and 5 bases for J; bases not matched to a gene: 7. The CDR3, as DNA: TGTGCCAGCAGTCCTGGACAGGGACGGTATGGCTACACCTTC. It specifies CASSPGQGRYGYTF.

CDR3 nucleotides: TGTGCCAGCAGCTCACCCCGCCAGGGTAACACTGAAGCTTTCTTT. Its translation: CASSSPRQGNTEAFF. This rearrangement joins TRBV7-2 to TRBJ1-1; the D gene is possibly TRBD1 (5 bases). Germline V lookup: CDR1 SGHTA, CDR2 FQGNSA. Deletions cut 4 bases from V and 2 bases from J, with 14 bases between. There are 15 residues in the CDR3.

The V call is TRBV7-2, the J call TRBJ2-3; TRBD2 might be the D (5 bases). The CDR3 contains 16 residues. The germline V gene encodes CDR1 SGHTA and CDR2 FQGNSA. V lost 0 bases, J lost 4 bases, and 14 bases lay in between. The chain's CDR3 is CASSLASSIRADTQYF. Here the CDR3 DNA reads TGTGCCAGCAGCTTAGCTTCTAGCATAAGAGCAGATACGCAGTATTTT.

This sequence joins TRBV10-3 and TRBJ1-6; the match to TRBD1 covers 8 bases. Germline-derived CDR1 and CDR2 are ENHRY and SYGVKD. CDR3 length: 15 residues. V lost 6 bases, J lost 7 bases, and 8 bases stayed unmatched. In nucleotides, the CDR3 is TGTGCCATCAGGCCCTCGACAGGGGAGAATTCACCCCTCCACTTT. This sequence encodes CAIRPSTGENSPLHF.

This clone appeared a single time. V usage is TRBV23-1 and J usage is TRBJ1-5; D is perhaps TRBD1 (5 bases). TRBV23-1 is reported as an ORF; its role is uncertain. V shed 8 bases and J shed 4 bases, with 12 bases lying between them. CDR3 length equals 13 residues. The DNA of the CDR3 is TGCGCCAGCGGAGACAGCCTGAATCAGCCCCAGCATTTT. Translation gives CASGDSLNQPQHF.

V is TRBV14 and J is TRBJ2-7, with TRBD2 identical over 7 bases. Germline V gene data show CDR1 as SGHDN and CDR2 as FVKESK. Trimming at V came to 3 bases and at J to 1 base, leaving 0 bases not matched to a gene. The CDR3 runs to 13 residues. CDR3 loop: CASSQGGSYEQYF. In nucleotides, the CDR3 is TGTGCCAGCAGCCAGGGAGGGTCCTACGAGCAGTACTTC.